The T cell receptor beta chain under discussion was sequenced for a study of blood T cell repertoires in COVID-19. Study in general: Specimens from acute and convalescent COVID-19 originated in the United States, Italy and Spain. The analysed material was cDNA or gDNA that came from T cells, B-cell-depleted T cells, or PBMCs.

In the original analysis: Researchers report that nucleated cell counts were estimated from reference gene primer amplification. Profiled with immunoSEQ multiplex PCR; TCRdb holds only in-frame clones, not every one. V and J calls and clone size follow that table, whereas D and trimming were derived from the DNA. This table has approximately 75,000 clones, about 93% appearing once. Germline CDR1 is LNHDA and CDR2 is SQIVND (reference sequence). This CDR3 has 15 residues. The V and J ends lost 2 bases and 6 bases, in that order; junction bases with no gene match: 8. Sequenced input: peripheral blood. The sequence came from a human donor in a cohort sampled during active COVID-19. The V and J genes are TRBV19 and TRBJ2-7, with 9 bases matching TRBD1. The CDR3 here is CASSILGGQGTEQYF. Written as DNA, the CDR3 is TGTGCCAGTAGTATATTGGGGGGACAGGGCACCGAGCAGTACTTC.